This T cell receptor beta chain was sequenced during a study of T cell changes during pregnancy in multiple sclerosis. Measured with immunoSEQ multiplex PCR; TCRdb has only the in-frame clones, and not every one. The repertoire holds 65,000 to 80,000 clones, 90% seen once, with around 1.5% in the top ten. Sequenced here: peripheral blood, sampled in the third trimester of pregnancy. This TCR came from a female donor with multiple sclerosis, enrolled in a pregnancy study.

CDR3 amino acids: CASSLILRLAGGVETQYF. CDR3 nucleotide sequence: TGTGCCAGCAGCTTAATCCTGCGACTAGCGGGAGGGGTAGAGACCCAGTACTTC. The chain is built from TRBV7-2 and TRBJ2-5, with 14 positions matching TRBD2. Germline CDR1 reads SGHTA; CDR2 reads FQGNSA. The CDR3 totals 18 residues. Unmatched junction bases numbered 9, after V lost 2 bases and J lost 4 bases. The entire variable domain, with the rest obtained from reference TRBV7-2 and TRBJ2-5, is as follows: GAGVSQSPSNKVTEKGKDVELRCDPISGHTALYWYRQSLGQGLEFLIYFQGNSAPDKSGLPSDRFSAERTGGSVSTLTIQRTQQEDSAVYLCASSLILRLAGGVETQYFGPGTRLLVL.